This T cell receptor (beta chain) appears in the sequencing data of a study of blood T cell repertoires in COVID-19. The V gene lost 3 bases and the J gene lost 4 bases, with 9 bases spanning the gap. This CDR3 region has 13 residues. Here immunoSEQ multiplex PCR was the method, and the copy in TCRdb shows in-frame clones only, minus some. The table has about 300,000 clones, under 90% seen once; the top ten hold roughly 4.5%. The TCR originated in a man younger than 45 who had recovered from COVID-19. Sequenced input: PBMCs or T cells enriched from blood (not recorded which). This rearrangement joins TRBV12-3 or TRBV12-4 to TRBJ2-5; maybe TRBD1 (6 bases). This CDR3 is CASSLGAPETQYF. As DNA, the CDR3 is TGTGCCAGCAGTTTGGGGGCCCCAGAGACCCAGTACTTC.